A selection of T cell receptor beta chains follows, all from one sample in a study of blood T cells in healthy people across ages. Each CDR3 protein is one row after TCRdb ran MiXCR on the 5' RACE reads. The profile shows under 2,000,000 distinct CDR3 sequences, less than 50% of them singletons. The sample taken for sequencing was blood. These receptors all stem from a woman in her thirties or forties in good health. CDR3s include the opening cysteine and the closing phenylalanine or tryptophan. The order of the fields is D gene, J gene, V gene, clone size, CDR3 protein, CDR3 DNA. The D gene is left open where the match is weak. Some rows have no size entry. The others give once, few or many, or a class for an expanded clone.

>NA|TRBJ1-2|TRBV9|NA
CASSALSGYTF
TGTGCCAGCAGCGCCCTCTCTGGCTACACCTTC
>TRBD1|TRBJ2-1|TRBV28|NA
CASSSDRGVLDEQFF
TGTGCCAGCAGTTCAGACAGGGGGGTTTTAGATGAGCAGTTCTTC
>NA|TRBJ2-2|TRBV12-5|NA
CASPTGELFF
TGTGCTAGCCCCACCGGGGAGCTGTTTTTT
>TRBD1|TRBJ2-5|TRBV15|once
CATSSRTGGRETQYF
TGTGCCACCAGCAGCCGAACAGGGGGCCGAGAGACCCAGTACTTC
>NA|TRBJ1-2|TRBV15|few
CATSNQGPYGYTF
TGTGCCACCAGCAATCAGGGTCCCTATGGCTACACCTTC
>TRBD1|TRBJ2-4|TRBV7-9|few
CASSLRDRINIQYF
TGTGCCAGCAGCCTCCGGGACAGGATAAACATTCAGTACTTC
>TRBD2|TRBJ2-5|TRBV7-9|NA
CASQLAGGLQETQYF
TGTGCCAGTCAACTAGCGGGGGGATTACAAGAGACCCAGTACTTC
>TRBD1|TRBJ1-5|TRBV4-1|NA
CANSLGQENQPQHF
TGCGCCAACAGCCTAGGACAGGAAAATCAGCCCCAGCATTTT
>TRBD1|TRBJ1-4|TRBV7-4|NA
CASSPRGHQKNEKLFF
TGTGCCAGCAGCCCAAGGGGGCACCAGAAGAATGAGAAACTGTTTTTT
>NA|TRBJ1-4|TRBV4-2|once
CASSPAAEKLFF
TGTGCCAGCAGCCCCGCGGCTGAAAAACTGTTTTTT
>NA|TRBJ2-3|TRBV3-1|NA
CASSQDRVRLPDTQYF
TGTGCCAGCAGCCAAGATAGGGTTAGGCTACCAGATACGCAGTATTTT
>NA|TRBJ2-3|TRBV7-2|NA
CASSPSGFLGQYF
TGTGCCAGCAGCCCTTCGGGGTTTTTGGGTCAGTATTTT
>NA|TRBJ2-5|TRBV24-1|NA
CATSARYQETQYF
TGTGCCACCAGTGCCAGGTACCAAGAGACCCAGTACTTC
>NA|TRBJ2-7|TRBV6-6|few
CASSYSREEQYF
TGTGCCAGCAGTTACTCGAGAGAGGAGCAGTACTTC
>NA|TRBJ1-6|TRBV7-9|NA
CASSSRVQNNSPLHF
TGTGCCAGCAGCTCCCGGGTCCAAAATAATTCACCCCTCCACTTT
>TRBD2|TRBJ2-7|TRBV5-1|NA
CASSREGSGTSFTYEQYF
TGCGCCAGCAGCCGAGAGGGTTCCGGGACTAGCTTTACCTACGAGCAGTACTTC
>NA|TRBJ2-1|TRBV20-1|few
CSARSGLLFNEQFF
TGCAGTGCTAGATCGGGCCTATTATTCAATGAGCAGTTCTTC
>NA|TRBJ1-1|TRBV30|NA
CAWEPGTGNTEAFF
TGTGCCTGGGAACCTGGGACGGGGAACACTGAAGCTTTCTTT
>NA|TRBJ2-5|TRBV6-2/TRBV6-3|NA
CASSRESVGTQYF
TGTGCCAGCAGCCGGGAGTCGGTGGGGACCCAGTACTTC
>TRBD2|TRBJ2-3|TRBV20-1|few
CSARRAGGTDTQYF
TGCAGTGCTAGAAGGGCGGGGGGGACAGATACGCAGTATTTT
>TRBD2|TRBJ2-7|TRBV4-3|NA
CASSQSIAGGYEQYF
TGCGCCAGCAGCCAGAGTATAGCGGGGGGCTACGAGCAGTACTTC
>NA|TRBJ1-6|TRBV3-1|NA
CASSQVRGRDNSPLHF
TGTGCCAGCAGCCAAGTGAGGGGGAGAGATAATTCACCCCTCCACTTT
>TRBD2|TRBJ2-5|TRBV5-1|NA
CANSLRTSGGRDEQYF
TGCGCCAACAGCCTCCGGACTAGCGGGGGGAGGGATGAGCAGTACTTC
>TRBD2|TRBJ2-1|TRBV7-3|NA
CASSRGSGGRSYNEQFF
TGTGCCAGCAGCCGGGGCAGCGGGGGCCGCTCCTACAATGAGCAGTTCTTC
>NA|TRBJ2-4|TRBV6-5|few
CASSYSKAWAKNIQYF
TGTGCCAGCAGTTACTCTAAAGCCTGGGCCAAAAACATTCAGTACTTC
>TRBD1|TRBJ2-3|TRBV12-3/TRBV12-4|NA
CASRGDRRGLQDTQYF
TGTGCCAGCAGGGGGGACAGGAGAGGTTTACAAGATACGCAGTATTTT
>TRBD2|TRBJ2-1|TRBV7-8|NA
CASSFWASGGAREQFF
TGTGCCAGCAGCTTTTGGGCTAGCGGGGGGGCCCGAGAGCAGTTCTTC
>TRBD2|TRBJ2-1|TRBV28|NA
CASSPPGLVTNNEQFF
TGTGCCAGCAGTCCTCCGGGACTAGTAACGAACAATGAGCAGTTCTTC
>NA|TRBJ2-7|TRBV18|few
CASSRTRGWEQYF
TGTGCCAGCTCACGAACTAGAGGGTGGGAGCAGTACTTC
>NA|TRBJ2-4|TRBV15|NA
CATSRFGAAKNIQYF
TGTGCCACCAGCAGATTTGGGGCGGCCAAAAACATTCAGTACTTC
>NA|TRBJ1-2|TRBV12-3/TRBV12-4|NA
CASNGGLNYGYTF
TGTGCCAGCAACGGGGGCCTCAACTATGGCTACACCTTC
>NA|TRBJ2-4|TRBV7-2|NA
CASSSLLRGSGRLKNIQYF
TGTGCCAGCAGCTCACTACTGCGAGGTTCTGGTCGGCTCAAAAACATTCAGTACTTC
>TRBD1|TRBJ2-2|TRBV6-2/TRBV6-3|NA
CASSAPGTEKGGELFF
TGTGCCAGCAGTGCCCCCGGGACAGAGAAGGGCGGGGAGCTGTTTTTT
>TRBD2|TRBJ2-1|TRBV6-6|NA
CASRTNPGTSGYNEQFF
TGTGCCAGCAGGACTAACCCCGGGACTAGCGGATACAATGAGCAGTTCTTC
>NA|TRBJ2-7|TRBV6-1|NA
CASSAREGLNEQYF
TGTGCCAGCAGTGCTCGCGAGGGGCTCAACGAGCAGTACTTC
>NA|TRBJ1-5|TRBV29-1|NA
CSVSVGGEGQPQHF
TGCAGCGTTTCTGTCGGGGGGGAGGGTCAGCCCCAGCATTTT
>TRBD1|TRBJ2-5|TRBV7-2|NA
CASSFRTGVETRYF
TGTGCCAGCAGCTTTCGGACAGGGGTGGAGACCCGGTACTTC
>TRBD1|TRBJ2-7|TRBV2|NA
CATRQGLLFEQYF
TGTGCCACACGACAGGGCCTACTTTTCGAGCAGTACTTC
>TRBD1|TRBJ1-6|TRBV9|NA
CASSRDRATSPLHF
TGTGCCAGCAGTAGGGACAGGGCGACTTCACCCCTCCACTTT
>NA|TRBJ1-2|TRBV6-5|NA
CASALSPQGRYGYTF
TGTGCCAGCGCCCTCTCTCCGCAGGGCCGCTATGGCTACACCTTC
>NA|TRBJ1-1|TRBV28|few
CASSLSSWTEAFF
TGTGCCAGCAGTTTATCAAGTTGGACTGAAGCTTTCTTT
>NA|TRBJ2-1|TRBV3-1|NA
CASSSSYINRQFF
TGTGCCAGCAGCTCCTCTTACATTAATCGGCAGTTCTTC
>TRBD1|TRBJ1-5|TRBV28|NA
CASRLTTGGSGQPQHF
TGTGCCAGCAGACTTACTACAGGGGGCTCAGGACAGCCCCAGCATTTT